The 6 T cell receptor beta chains presented below share a single source sample, sequenced in a study of CD8+ T cells in alopecia areata. The treatment: oral pan-JAK inhibitor, 5-10 mg twice daily. The authors extracted RNA and reverse transcribed it into cDNA as the sequencing template. The protocol was immunoSEQ multiplex PCR, while the TCRdb copy is restricted to in-frame clones and leaves out a portion. The top ten clones hold about 1.6% of a sample with some 220,000 clones, less than 75% of them seen once. The sequenced sample was CD4+ T cells sorted from blood, obtained at week 4, from a patient treated with tofacitinib. The origin of the receptors is a human donor with alopecia areata.

This clone was detected only a few times. J is TRBJ2-7 and V is TRBV6-6; D gene uncertain. The V end was cut by 1 base, the J end by 3 bases, with 7 bases between. CDR1 and CDR2 (germline): MNHNY, SVGAGI (reference sequence). The CDR3 covers 13 residues. The CDR3 DNA follows: TGTGCCAGCAGTTACTATGGGGACTACGAGCAGTACTTC. This sequence encodes CASSYYGDYEQYF.

J is TRBJ1-1 and V is TRBV30, with no clear D. Per the germline V gene, CDR1 is GTSNPN and CDR2 is SVGIG (reference sequence). The V gene lost 0 bases and the J gene lost 1 base, with 6 bases spanning the gap. The CDR3 runs 13 residues. The CDR3 DNA sequence: TGTGCCTGGAGTGTGATTGGGAACACTGAAGCTTTCTTT. The encoded protein is CAWSVIGNTEAFF.

This chain connects TRBV15 to TRBJ2-7; D perhaps matches TRBD2 (5 bases). The germline V gene has CDR1 LNHNV and CDR2 YYDKDF (reference sequence). V was shortened by 0 bases and J by 1 base, with 7 bases between the two germline ends. CDR3 length: 14 amino acids. The CDR3 is CATSREEGSYEQYF. CDR3 bases: TGTGCCACCAGCAGAGAAGAGGGTTCCTACGAGCAGTACTTC.

The rearrangement links TRBV4-3 to TRBJ1-2, with D unresolved. V was trimmed by 3 bases and J by 8 bases, leaving 10 bases between them. This CDR3 spans 12 amino acids. Germline CDR1 is LGHNA and CDR2 is YSLEER. CDR3 nucleotides: TGCGCCAGCAGCCAGTTCGGTGGCGGCTACACCTTC. Its protein product is CASSQFGGGYTF.

As DNA, the CDR3 is TGTGCCACCAGCAGAGATAGGGTCGAGCAGTACTTC. It is translated as CATSRDRVEQYF. The chain couples TRBV15 to TRBJ2-7; unclear D gene. CDR1 and CDR2 from the germline V gene are LNHNV and YYDKDF (reference sequence). V lost 0 bases, J lost 6 bases, and 6 bases lay in between. This CDR3 is 12 amino acids long.

DNA of the CDR3: TGTGCCAGCAGTTCCGCCGGTAGATCAACTAATGAAAAACTGTTTTTT. Translated, it gives CASSSAGRSTNEKLFF. The chain recombines TRBV27 with TRBJ1-4; D not certain. Germline V CDR1 and CDR2: MNHEY, SMNVEV (reference sequence). Trimming took off 4 bases at V and 0 bases at J, with 12 bases between the two ends. This CDR3 has 16 amino acids.